The 9 T cell receptor beta chains below come from one sample, sequenced in a study of T cell responses to AZD1222 COVID-19 vaccine. The table came from immunoSEQ multiplex PCR; TCRdb's copy has only in-frame clones and leaves some out. The sample has about 150,000 clones, around nine tenths seen once. Material: peripheral blood, obtained on day 0 of AZD1222 vaccination. These TCRs come from an adult in good health.

This rearrangement joins TRBV2 to TRBJ1-5; a possible D gene is TRBD1 (5 bases). This CDR3 has 14 amino acids. Per the germline V gene, CDR1 is SNHLY and CDR2 is FYNNEI. The V end lost 3 bases, the J end lost 6 bases, and 12 bases lay between the germline ends. The CDR3 here is CASSDAGRGQPQHF. The CDR3 DNA is TGTGCCAGCAGTGATGCAGGGCGGGGTCAGCCCCAGCATTTT.

The J gene is TRBJ1-1, the V gene TRBV28, with 8 bases matching TRBD1. J gave up 1 base and V 1 base, and 8 bases lay outside the gene matches. The length of the CDR3 is 17 residues. The germline gives CDR1 MDHEN, CDR2 SYDVKM. The CDR3 nucleotides read TGTGCCAGCAGTTTATTGGGCAGGGGGCTCCCGAACACTGAAGCTTTCTTT. It codes for CASSLLGRGLPNTEAFF.

This clone has just a few counts. The V call is TRBV28, the J call TRBJ1-6; 7 bases are a match to TRBD1. From germline, CDR1 is MDHEN and CDR2 SYDVKM. The trim removed 5 bases at V and 7 bases at J, leaving 11 bases unmatched. This CDR3 comprises 16 residues. The CDR3 nucleotides read TGTGCCAGCAGTCTCCAACCACAGGGGATAAATTCACCCCTCCACTTT. It translates to CASSLQPQGINSPLHF. Full variable domain (missing parts from reference TRBV28 and TRBJ1-6): DVKVTQSSRYLVKRTGEKVFLECVQDMDHENMFWYRQDPGLGLRLIYFSYDVKMKEKGDIPEGYSVSREKKERFSLILESASTNQTSMYLCASSLQPQGINSPLHFGNGTRLTVT.

The chain combines TRBV14 with TRBJ2-2; no clear D gene. There are 14 residues in the CDR3. The V end lost 4 bases, the J end lost 3 bases, and 9 bases lay between the germline ends. The germline CDR1 and CDR2 sequences are SGHDN and FVKESK. The CDR3 is CASSLDRYTGELFF. The DNA for the CDR3 is TGTGCCAGCAGCCTCGACCGGTACACCGGGGAGCTGTTTTTT.

In its sample, this clone was seen once. The chain employs TRBV7-3 and TRBJ1-5; TRBD1 aligns across 8 bases. This CDR3 has 21 amino acids. V shed 1 base and J 3 bases; nucleotides not matched to a gene: 20. Germline CDR1 is SGHTA and CDR2 is FQGTGA. For the CDR3, the DNA is TGTGCCAGCAGCTTAAAATCGGGACAGGTTCTCGCAGGCTCGCTCAATCAGCCCCAGCATTTT. Its protein product is CASSLKSGQVLAGSLNQPQHF.

V is TRBV30 and J is TRBJ2-5; TRBD1 aligns across 11 bases. Germline V gene sequence: CDR1 GTSNPN, CDR2 SVGIG (reference sequence). After removal of 2 bases from V and 3 bases from J, the junction contained 5 bases not matched to a gene. The CDR3 runs to 15 residues. The CDR3 DNA is TGTGCCTGGAGTAGGACAGGGGGCGGGAAAGAGACCCAGTACTTC. It is translated as CAWSRTGGGKETQYF. The full variable domain, rest sourced from reference TRBV30 and TRBJ2-5, is SQTIHQWPATLVQPVGSPLSLECTVEGTSNPNLYWYRQAAGRGLQLLFYSVGIGQISSEVPQNLSASRPQDRQFILSSKKLLLSDSGFYLCAWSRTGGGKETQYFGPGTRLLVL.

This clone showed up just once. The genes are TRBV2 and TRBJ2-1, with D hard to call. This CDR3 has 12 amino acids. Trimming removed 4 bases from V and 2 bases from J, with 3 bases in between. Germline V gene lookup returns CDR1 SNHLY and CDR2 FYNNEI. The CDR3 nucleotides read TGTGCCAGCAGTGGGCCCTACAATGAGCAGTTCTTC. This gives the protein CASSGPYNEQFF.

The chain joins TRBV13 to TRBJ2-5; no firm D call. This CDR3 contains 14 residues. CDR1 is PRHDT and CDR2 is FYEKMQ in the germline V gene (reference sequence). V was clipped by 0 bases and J by 5 bases, with 10 bases between them. DNA for the CDR3: TGTGCCAGCAGCTTAGGGGGGATTAAGGAGACCCAGTACTTC. As protein: CASSLGGIKETQYF. The full variable domain, in which reference TRBV13 and TRBJ2-5 provide the parts outside the CDR3, is AAGVIQSPRHLIKEKRETATLKCYPIPRHDTVYWYQQGPGQDPQFLISFYEKMQSDKGSIPDRFSAQQFSDYHSELNMSSLELGDSALYFCASSLGGIKETQYFGPGTRLLVL.

CDR3 bases: TGTGCCAGCAGCCCCGACAGTAACTACAATGAGCAGTTCTTC. Its translation is CASSPDSNYNEQFF. The chain combines TRBV7-9 with TRBJ2-1; D is possibly TRBD1 (5 bases). Germline CDR1 and CDR2: SEHNR and FQNEAQ (reference sequence). V was shortened by 5 bases and J by 3 bases, with 11 bases between the two germline ends. The CDR3 is 14 amino acids.